This T cell receptor (beta chain) was captured by sequencing in a study of T cell repertoires in cytomegalovirus infection. V was pared by 1 base and J by 0 bases, with 5 bases of the junction left unmatched. This CDR3 comprises 16 residues. CDR1 is SGHTA, CDR2 FQGTGA, per germline. Notes on the study in general: What dominated the ex vivo response were HLA-C-restricted CMV-specific TCR beta clonotypes.

This clonotype was counted many times. Its antigen is currently unknown. One entry per CDR3 protein results from TCRdb running MiXCR on the reads. Of approximately 490,000 distinct CDR3 sequences detected, around 11% appear once; the ten largest clones hold roughly 10%. The source material was PBMCs. This chain joins TRBV7-3 and TRBJ1-2; 7 bases are shared with TRBD1. The receptor was derived from a human donor in good health (CMV status not recorded). Some clones in this sample may be carry-over from other donors' samples. The CDR3 protein is CASSLMGQITNYGYTF. The DNA for the CDR3 is TGTGCCAGCAGCTTAATGGGACAGATTACTAACTATGGCTACACCTTC.